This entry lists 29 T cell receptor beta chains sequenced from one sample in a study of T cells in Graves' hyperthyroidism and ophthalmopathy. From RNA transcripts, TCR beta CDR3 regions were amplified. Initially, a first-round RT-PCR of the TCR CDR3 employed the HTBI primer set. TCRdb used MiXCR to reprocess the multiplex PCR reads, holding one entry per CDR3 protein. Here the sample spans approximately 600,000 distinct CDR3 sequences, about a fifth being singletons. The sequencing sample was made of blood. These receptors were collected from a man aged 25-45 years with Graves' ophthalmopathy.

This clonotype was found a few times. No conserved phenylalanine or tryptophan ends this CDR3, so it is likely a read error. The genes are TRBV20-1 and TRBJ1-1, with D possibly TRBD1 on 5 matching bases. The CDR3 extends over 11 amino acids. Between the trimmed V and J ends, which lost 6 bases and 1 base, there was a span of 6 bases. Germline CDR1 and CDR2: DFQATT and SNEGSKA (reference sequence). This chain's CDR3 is CSATGNTEAFL. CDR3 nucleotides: TGCAGTGCAACAGGGAACACTGAAGCTTTCCTT.

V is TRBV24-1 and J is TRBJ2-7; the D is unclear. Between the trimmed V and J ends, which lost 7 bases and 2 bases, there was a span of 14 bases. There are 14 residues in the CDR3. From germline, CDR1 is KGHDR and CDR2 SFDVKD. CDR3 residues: CATSPPSAPYEQYF. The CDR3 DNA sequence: TGTGCCACCAGCCCTCCCAGCGCTCCCTACGAGCAGTACTTC.

The CDR3 reads CASSLNSVSETQYF. The CDR3 DNA is TGCGCCAGCAGCTTAAACAGCGTTTCAGAGACCCAGTACTTC. The J gene is TRBJ2-5, the V gene TRBV5-1, with D uncertain. Germline CDR1 reads SGHRS; CDR2 reads YFSETQ. CDR3 length: 14 amino acids. V shed 2 bases and J shed 4 bases, with 12 bases lying between them.

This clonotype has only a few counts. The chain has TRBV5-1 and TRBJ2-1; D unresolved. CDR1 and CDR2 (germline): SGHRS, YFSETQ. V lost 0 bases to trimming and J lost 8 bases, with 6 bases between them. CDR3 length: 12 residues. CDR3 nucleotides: TGCGCCAGCAGCTTGGCTAGTGATGAGCAGTTCTTC. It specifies CASSLASDEQFF. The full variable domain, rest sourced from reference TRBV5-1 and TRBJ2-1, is KAGVTQTPRYLIKTRGQQVTLSCSPISGHRSVSWYQQTPGQGLQFLFEYFSETQRNKGNFPGRFSGRQFSNSRSEMNVSTLELGDSALYLCASSLASDEQFFGPGTRLTVL.

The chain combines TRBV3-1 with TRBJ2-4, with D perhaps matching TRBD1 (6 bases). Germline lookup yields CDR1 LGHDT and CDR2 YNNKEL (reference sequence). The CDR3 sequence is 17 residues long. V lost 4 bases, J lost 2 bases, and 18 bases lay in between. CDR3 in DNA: TGTGCCAGCAGCCGCCTGTCGGCAGGGGCCTCCAAAAACATTCAGTACTTC. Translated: CASSRLSAGASKNIQYF.

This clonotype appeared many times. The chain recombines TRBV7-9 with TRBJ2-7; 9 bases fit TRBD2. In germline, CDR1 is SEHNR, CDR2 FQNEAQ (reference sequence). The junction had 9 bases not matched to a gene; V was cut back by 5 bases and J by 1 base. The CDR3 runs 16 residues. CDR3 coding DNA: TGTGCCAGCAGCCGCCCCGGACTAGCGCAGTCCTACGAGCAGTACTTC. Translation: CASSRPGLAQSYEQYF.

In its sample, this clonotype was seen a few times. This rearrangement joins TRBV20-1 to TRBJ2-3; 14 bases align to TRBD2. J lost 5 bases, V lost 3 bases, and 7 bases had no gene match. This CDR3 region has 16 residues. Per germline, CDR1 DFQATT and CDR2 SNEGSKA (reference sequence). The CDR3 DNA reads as TGCAGTGCTAGGGCCGGGACTAGCGGGAGAGGAGATACGCAGTATTTT. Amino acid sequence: CSARAGTSGRGDTQYF.

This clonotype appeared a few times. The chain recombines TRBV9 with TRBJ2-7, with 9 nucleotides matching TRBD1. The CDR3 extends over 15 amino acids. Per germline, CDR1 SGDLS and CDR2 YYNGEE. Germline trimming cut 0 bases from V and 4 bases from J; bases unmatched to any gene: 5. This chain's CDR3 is CASSVGNGQGYEQYF. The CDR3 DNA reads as TGTGCCAGCAGCGTAGGTAACGGACAGGGGTACGAGCAGTACTTC. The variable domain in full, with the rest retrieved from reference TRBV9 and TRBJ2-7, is DSGVTQTPKHLITATGQRVTLRCSPRSGDLSVYWYQQSLDQGLQFLIQYYNGEERAKGNILERFSAQQFPDLHSELNLSSLELGDSALYFCASSVGNGQGYEQYFGPGTRLTVT.

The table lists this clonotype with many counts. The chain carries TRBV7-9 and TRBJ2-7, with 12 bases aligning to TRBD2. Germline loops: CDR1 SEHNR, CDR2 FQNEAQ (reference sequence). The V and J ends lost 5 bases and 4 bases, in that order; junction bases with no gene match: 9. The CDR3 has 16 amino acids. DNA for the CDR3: TGTGCCAGCAGCGACACTAGCGGGAGGTCGTCTTACGAGCAGTACTTC. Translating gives CASSDTSGRSSYEQYF.

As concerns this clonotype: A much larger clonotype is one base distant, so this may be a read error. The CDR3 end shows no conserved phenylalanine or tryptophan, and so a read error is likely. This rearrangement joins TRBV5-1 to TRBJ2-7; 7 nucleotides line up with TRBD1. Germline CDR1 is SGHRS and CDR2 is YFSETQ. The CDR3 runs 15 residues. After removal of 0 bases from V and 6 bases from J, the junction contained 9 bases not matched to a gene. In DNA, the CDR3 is TGCGCCAGCAGCTTGGACAGGGGTCTAGTTCGCGAGCAGTACCTC. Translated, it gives CASSLDRGLVREQYL.

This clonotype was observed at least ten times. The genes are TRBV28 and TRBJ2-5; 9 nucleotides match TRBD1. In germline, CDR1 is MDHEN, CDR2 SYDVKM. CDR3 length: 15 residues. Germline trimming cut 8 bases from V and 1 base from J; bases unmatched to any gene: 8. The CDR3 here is CASGGQGVGQETQYF. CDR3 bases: TGTGCCAGCGGGGGACAGGGAGTAGGCCAAGAGACCCAGTACTTC.

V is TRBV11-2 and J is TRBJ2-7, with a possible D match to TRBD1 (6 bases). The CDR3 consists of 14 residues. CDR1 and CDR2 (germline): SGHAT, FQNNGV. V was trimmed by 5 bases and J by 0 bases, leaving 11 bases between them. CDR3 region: CASSGGHLSYEQYF. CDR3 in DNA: TGTGCCAGCAGCGGGGGACATCTCTCCTACGAGCAGTACTTC.

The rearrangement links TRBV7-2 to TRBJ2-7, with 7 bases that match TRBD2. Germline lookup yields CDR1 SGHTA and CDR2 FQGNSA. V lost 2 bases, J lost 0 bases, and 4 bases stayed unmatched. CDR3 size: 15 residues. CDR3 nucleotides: TGTGCCAGCAGCTTACAGAGCGGGATCTCCTACGAGCAGTACTTC. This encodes CASSLQSGISYEQYF.

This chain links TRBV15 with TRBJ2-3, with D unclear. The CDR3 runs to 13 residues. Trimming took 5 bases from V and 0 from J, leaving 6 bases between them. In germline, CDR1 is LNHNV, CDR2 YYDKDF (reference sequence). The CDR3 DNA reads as TGTGCCACCAGCGCCTTTAGCACAGATACGCAGTATTTT. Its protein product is CATSAFSTDTQYF.

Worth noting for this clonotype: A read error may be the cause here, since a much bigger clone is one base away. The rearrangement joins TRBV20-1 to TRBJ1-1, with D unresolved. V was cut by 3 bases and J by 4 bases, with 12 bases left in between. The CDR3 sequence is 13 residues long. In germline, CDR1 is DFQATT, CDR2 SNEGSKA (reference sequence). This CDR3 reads CSASPDVSTEAFF. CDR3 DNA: TGCAGTGCTAGTCCCGACGTGAGCACTGAAGCTTTCTTT.

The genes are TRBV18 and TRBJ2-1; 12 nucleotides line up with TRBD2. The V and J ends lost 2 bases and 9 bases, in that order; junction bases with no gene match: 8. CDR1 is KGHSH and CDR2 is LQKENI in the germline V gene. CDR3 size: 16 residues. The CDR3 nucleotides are TGTGCCAGCTCACCATCTAGCGGGAGGGCCAACGGTGAGCAGTTCTTC. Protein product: CASSPSSGRANGEQFF.

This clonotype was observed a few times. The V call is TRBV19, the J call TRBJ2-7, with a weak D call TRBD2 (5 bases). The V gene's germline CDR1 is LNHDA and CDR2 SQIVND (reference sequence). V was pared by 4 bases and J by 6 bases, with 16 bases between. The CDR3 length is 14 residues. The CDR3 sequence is CASSRSERTAEQYF. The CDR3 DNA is TGTGCCAGTAGTAGGAGCGAGCGGACCGCCGAGCAGTACTTC.

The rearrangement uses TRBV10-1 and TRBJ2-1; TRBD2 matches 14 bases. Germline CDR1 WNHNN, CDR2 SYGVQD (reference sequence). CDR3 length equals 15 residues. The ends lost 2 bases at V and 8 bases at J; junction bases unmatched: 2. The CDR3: CASSEGTSGSDEQFF. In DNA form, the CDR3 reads TGCGCCAGCAGTGAGGGGACTAGCGGGAGTGATGAGCAGTTCTTC.

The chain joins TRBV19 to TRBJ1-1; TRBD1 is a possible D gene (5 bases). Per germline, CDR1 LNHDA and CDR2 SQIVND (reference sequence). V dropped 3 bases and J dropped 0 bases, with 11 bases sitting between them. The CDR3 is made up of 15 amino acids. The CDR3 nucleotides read TGTGCCAGTAGTATCTTTCCGGACATGAACACTGAAGCTTTCTTT. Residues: CASSIFPDMNTEAFF.

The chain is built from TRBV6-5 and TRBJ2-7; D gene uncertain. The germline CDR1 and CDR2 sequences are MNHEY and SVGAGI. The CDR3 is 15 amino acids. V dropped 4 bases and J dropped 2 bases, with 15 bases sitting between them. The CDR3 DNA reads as TGTGCCAGCAGTTTCCGGGCCGCGTGGACCTACGAGCAGTACTTC. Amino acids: CASSFRAAWTYEQYF.

The CDR3 DNA is TGTGCCAGCAGCTCTGGGACCACAGATACGCAGTATTTT. Residues: CASSSGTTDTQYF. The J gene is TRBJ2-3, the V gene TRBV2; D is perhaps TRBD1 or TRBD2 (5 bases each). With 6 bases removed from V and 2 bases from J, the gap between germline ends came to 9 bases. Germline loops: CDR1 SNHLY, CDR2 FYNNEI. The CDR3 runs to 13 residues.

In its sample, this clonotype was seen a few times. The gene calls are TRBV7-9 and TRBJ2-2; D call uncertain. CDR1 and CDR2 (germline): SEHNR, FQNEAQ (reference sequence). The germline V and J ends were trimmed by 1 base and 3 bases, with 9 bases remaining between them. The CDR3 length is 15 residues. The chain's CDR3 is CASSLGPMYTGELFF. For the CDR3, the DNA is TGTGCCAGCAGCTTAGGGCCAATGTACACCGGGGAGCTGTTTTTT.

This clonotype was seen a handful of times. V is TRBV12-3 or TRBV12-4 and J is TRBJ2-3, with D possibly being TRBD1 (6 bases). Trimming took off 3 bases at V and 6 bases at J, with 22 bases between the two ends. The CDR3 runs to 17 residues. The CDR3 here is CASSFDAQGSGWDTQYF. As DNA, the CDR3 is TGTGCCAGCAGTTTTGACGCCCAGGGGTCGGGGTGGGATACGCAGTATTTT.

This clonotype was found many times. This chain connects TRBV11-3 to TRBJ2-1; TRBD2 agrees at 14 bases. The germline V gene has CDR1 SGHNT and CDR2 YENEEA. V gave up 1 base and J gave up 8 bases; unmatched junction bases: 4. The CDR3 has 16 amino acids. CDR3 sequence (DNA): TGTGCCAGCAGCTTAGGACTAGCGGGAGGGCCACATGAGCAGTTCTTC. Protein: CASSLGLAGGPHEQFF.

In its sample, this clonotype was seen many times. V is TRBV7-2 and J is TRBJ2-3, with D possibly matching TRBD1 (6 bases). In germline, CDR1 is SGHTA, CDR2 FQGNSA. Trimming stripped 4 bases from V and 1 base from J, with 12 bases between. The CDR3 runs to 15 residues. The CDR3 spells CASSSQGGGTDTQYF. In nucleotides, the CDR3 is TGTGCCAGCAGCTCACAGGGTGGAGGCACAGATACGCAGTATTTT.

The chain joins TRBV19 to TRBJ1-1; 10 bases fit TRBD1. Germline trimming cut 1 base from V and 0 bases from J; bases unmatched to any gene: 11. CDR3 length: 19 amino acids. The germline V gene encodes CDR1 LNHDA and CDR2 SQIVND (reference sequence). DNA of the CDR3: TGTGCCAGTAGTATAGTTTGGGGGACAGGGGCAACCTTGAACACTGAAGCTTTCTTT. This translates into CASSIVWGTGATLNTEAFF.

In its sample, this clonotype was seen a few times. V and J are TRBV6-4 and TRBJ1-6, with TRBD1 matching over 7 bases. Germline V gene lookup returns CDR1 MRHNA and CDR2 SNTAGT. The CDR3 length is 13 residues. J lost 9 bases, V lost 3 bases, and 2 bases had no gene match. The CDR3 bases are TGTGCCAGCAGTGATCACAGGGGTTCACCCCTCCACTTT. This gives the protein CASSDHRGSPLHF.

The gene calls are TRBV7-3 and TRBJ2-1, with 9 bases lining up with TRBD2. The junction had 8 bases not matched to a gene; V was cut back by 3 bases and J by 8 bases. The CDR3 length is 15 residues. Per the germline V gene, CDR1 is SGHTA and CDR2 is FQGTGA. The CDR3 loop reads CASSFKLAGVDEQFF. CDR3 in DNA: TGTGCCAGCAGCTTTAAATTAGCGGGAGTGGATGAGCAGTTCTTC.

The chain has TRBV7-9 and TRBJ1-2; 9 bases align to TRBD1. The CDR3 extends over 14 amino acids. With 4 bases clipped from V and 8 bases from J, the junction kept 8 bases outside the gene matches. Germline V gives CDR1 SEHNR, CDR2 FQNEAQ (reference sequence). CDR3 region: CASSSGQGSKGYTF. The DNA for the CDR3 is TGTGCCAGCAGCTCCGGACAGGGGTCTAAGGGCTACACCTTC. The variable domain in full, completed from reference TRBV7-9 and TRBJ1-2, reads DTGVSQNPRHKITKRGQNVTFRCDPISEHNRLYWYRQTLGQGPEFLTYFQNEAQLEKSRLLSDRFSAERPKGSFSTLEIQRTEQGDSAMYLCASSSGQGSKGYTFGSGTRLTVV.